This passage covers 10 T cell receptor beta chains from one sample sequenced in a study of breast tumors, draining lymph nodes, adjacent tissues. The lymph nodes were axillary draining lymph nodes from breast cancer patients. TCRdb re-called the multiplex PCR reads through MiXCR, storing one row per CDR3 protein. Of about 180,000 distinct CDR3 sequences in the sample, approximately 30% are singletons; the top ten hold roughly 4.5%. Input material: axillary lymph node tissue. These receptors all come from a female donor with breast cancer. Some clones in this sample may be carry-over from other donors' samples.

This clonotype has ten or more counts. This rearrangement joins TRBV6-5 to TRBJ2-7; the match to TRBD1 covers 7 bases. Germline CDR1 reads MNHEY; CDR2 reads SVGAGI. Losses at the gene ends were 1 base for V and 5 bases for J; bases not matched to a gene: 8. The CDR3 extends over 15 amino acids. The CDR3 is CASSYLVGGMNEQYF. The CDR3 region has the DNA TGTGCCAGCAGTTACTTGGTAGGGGGCATGAACGAGCAGTACTTC.

A word on this clonotype: The junction departs from germline at one end; a sequencing error may be responsible. The rearrangement uses TRBV27 and TRBJ2-5; D might be TRBD2 (7 bases). Per germline, CDR1 MNHEY and CDR2 SMNVEV (reference sequence). The CDR3 runs to 13 residues. The CDR3 protein is CASSHGGRETQYF. For the CDR3, the DNA is TGTGCCAGCAGTCACGGGGGGCGCGAGACTCAGTACTTC.

Points on this clonotype: This CDR3 is missing its conserved last phenylalanine or tryptophan, likely due to a read error. Because the CDR3's place on the DNA is in doubt, the DNA is left out and the CDR3 is given as listed by TCRdb. This chain links TRBV4-1 with TRBJ2-7. Germline V CDR1 and CDR2: MGHRA, YSYEKL. Counting both end residues, the CDR3 totals 16 amino acids. CDR3 protein: CASSQEFGGYYEQYFP.

The sample holds many counts of this clonotype. This chain links TRBV5-8 with TRBJ2-5; D remains unclear. Between the trimmed V and J ends, which lost 0 bases and 2 bases, there was a span of 5 bases. The CDR3 contains 13 residues. Germline V gene sequence: CDR1 SGHTS, CDR2 YDEGEE. The CDR3 DNA is TGTGCCAGCAGCTTGGTGGGGCAAGAGACCCAGTACTTC. It translates to CASSLVGQETQYF.

In this sample, this clonotype turned up many times. The chain recombines TRBV12-3 or TRBV12-4 with TRBJ2-2; 7 bases match TRBD1. With 6 bases clipped from V and 2 bases from J, the junction kept 3 bases outside the gene matches. This CDR3 is 14 amino acids long. Here the CDR3 DNA reads TGTGCCAGCAGGAGGGGGCTTAACACCGGGGAGCTGTTTTTT. Translating gives CASRRGLNTGELFF.

The sample holds many counts of this clonotype. CDR3 DNA: TGTGCCAGCAGCCCTTTTCTCGACGGCGAGCAGTACTTC. It translates to CASSPFLDGEQYF. V and J are TRBV14 and TRBJ2-7; D uncertain. The CDR3 spans 13 residues. CDR1 and CDR2 from the germline V gene are SGHDN and FVKESK. V shed 4 bases and J shed 6 bases, with 13 bases lying between them.

This chain links TRBV2 with TRBJ2-5, with D possibly called TRBD1 or TRBD2 (5 bases each). V was clipped by 7 bases and J by 5 bases, with 14 bases between them. Looked up from germline, CDR1 is SNHLY and CDR2 is FYNNEI. The CDR3 length is 13 residues. CDR3 coding DNA: TGTGCCAGCAACTCGAGGGGCCCCGAGACCCAGTACTTC. It encodes CASNSRGPETQYF.

A word on this clonotype: Since a much larger clone is just one base distant, this may be a read error. The V and J genes are TRBV2 and TRBJ2-7; TRBD2 agrees at 9 bases. Germline values: CDR1 SNHLY, CDR2 FYNNEI. This CDR3 is 13 amino acids long. V trimming: 6 bases; J trimming: 6 bases; junction bases outside the gene matches: 6. CDR3 sequence (DNA): TGTGCCAGCAGCAAAGCGGGAGGCGGCGAGCAGTACTTC. Translated, it gives CASSKAGGGEQYF.

This chain joins TRBV29-1 and TRBJ2-1; possible D gene TRBD2, 5 bases. Germline CDR1 SQVTM, CDR2 ANQGSEA. The V and J ends lost 7 bases and 0 bases respectively, with 19 bases between them. The CDR3 is made up of 16 amino acids. DNA of the CDR3: TGCAGCGGAAAACGGAACACCGGGGACTCCTACAATGAGCAGTTCTTC. Encoded protein: CSGKRNTGDSYNEQFF.

This clonotype occurred many times. The V call is TRBV20-1, the J call TRBJ2-7, with a tentative D call TRBD1 (8 bases). Trimming stripped 1 base from V and 9 bases from J, with 28 bases between. Germline CDR1 reads DFQATT; CDR2 reads SNEGSKA (reference sequence). CDR3 size: 17 residues. The CDR3 reads CSARGPLGTGGDSGQYF. The CDR3 DNA is TGCAGTGCTAGAGGGCCCCTAGGAACAGGGGGGGATTCGGGGCAGTACTTC.